This T cell receptor (beta chain) came from a study of siplizumab effects on memory and regulatory T cells. About 10^5 TCR templates were assayed per sample. Generated by immunoSEQ multiplex PCR, the TCRdb table keeps only in-frame clones and is missing some. The sample holds some 100,000 clones, around 97% seen once. V was cut by 2 bases and J by 5 bases, with 13 bases left in between. Germline CDR1 reads SGHNT; CDR2 reads YYREEE (reference sequence). CDR3 length: 14 residues. The chain carries TRBV5-4 and TRBJ2-5; possibly TRBD1 for D (5 bases). This TCR derives from a human donor in good health. Sequencing used naive CD4+ T cells sorted from blood. Here the CDR3 DNA reads TGTGCCAGCAGCTTCTTCCAGGGAAGGGAGACCCAGTACTTC. Translation gives CASSFFQGRETQYF.